This T cell receptor beta chain emerged from a study of blood T cell repertoires in COVID-19. Study background: There were acute and convalescent COVID-19 samples, and they came from the United States, Italy and Spain.

CDR3 size: 14 residues. J lost 9 bases, V lost 5 bases, and 8 bases had no gene match. Germline V CDR1 and CDR2: SQVTM, ANQGSEA. The authors' processing: By means of reference gene primer amplification, nucleated cell counts were estimated. Assay: immunoSEQ multiplex PCR; the TCRdb copy retains only in-frame clones and omits some. From that table come the V and J calls and clone size; the DNA was used to work out D and trimming. The repertoire includes around 150,000 clones, about 81% of them detected once, and roughly 11% sits in the top ten. This TCR came from a human donor in a cohort sampled during active COVID-19. Sequencing was done on a sample of peripheral blood. The chain has TRBV29-1 and TRBJ1-6; the match to TRBD1 covers 9 bases. CDR3 DNA: TGCAGCGTTCCTGGGACAGGGTCGGGTTCACCCCTCCACTTT. The encoded protein is CSVPGTGSGSPLHF.